This entry lists 5 T cell receptor beta chains sequenced from one sample in a study of CD8+ T cells in alopecia areata. RNA extraction was followed by reverse transcription into cDNA, which acted as the sequencing template. TCRdb's table, derived via immunoSEQ multiplex PCR, lists solely in-frame clones and lacks some. The profile covers roughly 120,000 clones, with roughly two fifths appearing a single time and approximately 3.3% taken by the ten largest. Sequencing input: CD4+ T cells sorted from blood. These receptors all stem from a human donor with alopecia areata.

The chain couples TRBV28 to TRBJ2-4, with TRBD2 as a possible D gene (6 bases). The CDR3 runs 15 residues. Trimming cost V 6 bases and J 3 bases, with 15 bases left between them. Germline V CDR1 and CDR2: MDHEN, SYDVKM. The DNA of the CDR3 is TGTGCCAGCAGGATAAGTCAGGGAGGCAAAAACATTCAGTACTTC. Protein product: CASRISQGGKNIQYF.

In this sample, this clone turned up a few times. The chain carries TRBV29-1 and TRBJ2-7; D might be TRBD1 (6 bases). The CDR3 sequence is 12 residues long. The V end was cut by 4 bases, the J end by 2 bases, with 9 bases between. CDR1 SQVTM and CDR2 ANQGSEA come from the germline V gene. The CDR3 nucleotides read TGCAGCGTTGTCCCAGGGGCCTACGAGCAGTACTTC. Residues: CSVVPGAYEQYF.

The CDR3 here is CSVGTAYEQYF. The CDR3 DNA sequence: TGCAGCGTTGGGACAGCCTACGAGCAGTACTTC. The chain recombines TRBV29-1 with TRBJ2-7; tentatively, D is TRBD1 (6 bases). The CDR3 runs 11 residues. CDR1 and CDR2 (germline): SQVTM, ANQGSEA. V was trimmed by 4 bases and J by 2 bases, leaving 6 bases between them.

The V call is TRBV5-1, the J call TRBJ2-7, with D perhaps matching TRBD1 (8 bases). The ends were cut back, 1 base at V and 6 bases at J, with 17 bases in the middle. Germline lookup yields CDR1 SGHRS and CDR2 YFSETQ. There are 15 residues in the CDR3. In DNA, the CDR3 is TGCGCCAGCAGCTTGAGCGGGACAGGTGTTGGCGAGCAGTACTTC. As protein: CASSLSGTGVGEQYF.

The V gene is TRBV29-1, the J gene TRBJ1-2; 8 nucleotides line up with TRBD1. With V trimmed by 2 bases and J by 7 bases, 3 bases remained unmatched. CDR3 length: 12 residues. Looked up from germline, CDR1 is SQVTM and CDR2 is ANQGSEA. This chain's CDR3 is CSVESGGLGYTF. CDR3 DNA: TGCAGCGTTGAATCAGGGGGCCTTGGCTACACCTTC.